This entry concerns a single TCR beta chain. It lacks a known antigen. Base-call qualities are not available, and no considerably larger clone is one nucleotide away. Following the manufacturer's recommendations, the immunoSEQ kit was used to generate TCR beta libraries from genomic DNA. Library preparation used a first multiplex PCR with proprietary primers, then a second PCR adding unique barcodes, with bead cleanups after each round. A kit-provided positive control reaction and a negative control reaction were included in every sample batch. The final libraries were assessed on an Agilent 4200 TapeStation D1000 ScreenTape, pooled by volume, and quantified by qPCR. Sequencing ran on an Illumina NextSeq500 with a MidOutput 150-cycle cartridge, using 156 Read1 and 15 Index1 cycles with kit custom primers. The pooled library was loaded at 0.95 to 1 pM, with an approximately 20% PhiX control spiked in. The authors processed their data as follows. Vendor-processed data were analyzed in R, and a clonotype was defined as all T cells sharing the same CDR3 nucleotide sequence. In the clone abundance analyses, frequencies in each sample were normalized to that sample's 10,000 most abundant clones. Public T cell clones, which averaged fewer than five per sample, were removed prior to analysis. An abundance difference of at least 32-fold between compartments was the criterion for calling clonotypes tumor-enriched or baseline blood-enriched. A beta-binomial differential abundance model was applied to find clonotypes that expanded or contracted between blood time points. Tumor-blood repertoire similarity was measured with the Baroni-Urbani and Buser coefficient, and group comparisons used two-tailed Wilcoxon tests in R. The clones in this table, taken by TCRdb from immuneACCESS, are in-frame only. Not every clone is retained; where verified, under half of the shortfall comes from an unresolved V gene, and the cause of the rest is unknown. The V and J calls and clone size come from that table; D and trimming were worked out from the DNA. Across this sample there are 140,000 or so clones, with around 88% seen only once. The top ten clonotypes cover less than 20% of the sample.

The sample belongs to a study of radiation and T cells in renal cell carcinoma (dated by TCRdb to about 2020). Context from the whole study: In total, more than 50 samples underwent TCR beta sequencing: 25 or so tumors plus 27 peripheral blood samples. The final blood draw took place at 4 weeks after radiation, the same time as nephrectomy. In the approximately 53 samples combined, 4 million to 5 million unique CDR3 nucleotide sequences were found, encoding about 2.7 million unique CDR3 amino acid sequences.

The sample's time point label, in plain terms: blood 4 weeks post-SBRT, at nephrectomy. The sample's treatment or condition, from its label and the paper: 15 Gy SBRT to primary tumor, nephrectomy 4 weeks later. Samples were obtained from a clinical trial, in which 15 Gy stereotactic body radiation therapy was delivered to primary renal cell carcinomas and nephrectomy was performed 4 weeks later. To follow tumor-enriched clonotypes, serial peripheral blood was collected from radiation-treated patients at baseline and at 2 weeks and 4 weeks after SBRT. Every patient's renal cell carcinoma showed clear cell pathology. Genomic DNA for TCR sequencing was prepared using the QIAamp DNA Blood Mini Kit (Qiagen). Samples were included in the analyses only if all quality control checks were passed. From V the trimming removes 3 bases and from J it removes 3 bases, while the gene matches leave 3 bases of the junction unaccounted for. CDR1 is given as SGHKS and CDR2 as YYEKEE, both from the germline V gene (reference sequence). Reading from cysteine to phenylalanine, the CDR3 counts 14 amino acids. Only the CDR3 part of the read is kept: 42 bases, read in frame from the first base.

What the study reported, not specific to this receptor: An increase in top tumor clonotypes in blood was observed from baseline to 2 weeks post-radiation, followed by contraction by 4 weeks, which was taken to suggest transient expansion of tumor-resident clones. With a single-armed trial design, the study had no way to address how radiation dose or scheduling affects the TCR repertoire. Because pretreatment tumor biopsies were not available, the baseline intratumoral presence of clonotypes could not be determined. Blood repertoire dynamics were not followed beyond 4 weeks after treatment.

This sequence was found in a woman aged 45-65 years with renal cell carcinoma. The sequenced sample was blood, obtained from a patient whose treatment included radiotherapy and nephrectomy. The V and J genes are TRBV5-5 and TRBJ1-2; TRBD1 matches 9 bases in the middle. CDR3 protein: CASSWDRADYGYTF. The DNA sequence is as follows: TGTGCCAGCAGCTGGGACAGGGCGGACTATGGCTACACCTTC. Joined to the reference TRBV5-5 and TRBJ1-2 proteins, this CDR3 gives the full variable domain: DAGVTQSPTHLIKTRGQQVTLRCSPISGHKSVSWYQQVLGQGPQFIFQYYEKEERGRGNFPDRFSARQFPNYSSELNVNALLLGDSALYLCASSWDRADYGYTFGSGTRLTVV.